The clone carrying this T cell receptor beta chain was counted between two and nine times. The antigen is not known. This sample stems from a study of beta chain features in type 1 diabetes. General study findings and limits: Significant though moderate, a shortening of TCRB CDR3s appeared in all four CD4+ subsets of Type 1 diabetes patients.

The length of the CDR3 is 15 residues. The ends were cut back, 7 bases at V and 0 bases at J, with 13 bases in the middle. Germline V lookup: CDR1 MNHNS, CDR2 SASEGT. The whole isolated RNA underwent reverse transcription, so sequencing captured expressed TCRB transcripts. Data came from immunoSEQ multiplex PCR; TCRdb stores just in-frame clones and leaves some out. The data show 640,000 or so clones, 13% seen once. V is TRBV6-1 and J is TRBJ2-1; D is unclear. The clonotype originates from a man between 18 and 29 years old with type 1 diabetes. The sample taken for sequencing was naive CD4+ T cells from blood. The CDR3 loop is CASNSETHSYNEQFF. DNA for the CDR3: TGTGCCAGCAATTCTGAGACACACTCCTACAATGAGCAGTTCTTC.